This T cell receptor (beta chain) was recorded in a study of chemoradiotherapy in HPV16-positive cancers (dated by TCRdb to between 2021 and 2023). As for the study more broadly: Using functional T-cell assays on cells from a couple of HPV16-positive patients, the researchers defined candidate HPV-specific T-cell clones and common TCR motifs. The study asked whether T-cell immunity against the HPV oncoproteins E6 and E7 changes during chemoradiotherapy and whether it affects survival. The candidate HPV-specific TCRs and motifs were subsequently tracked in TCR repertoires obtained from 90 or so patients with HPV-related cancers.

Repertoires were sampled repeatedly over the course of chemoradiotherapy so that clonal expansion in the tumor microenvironment could be followed. V and J are trimmed by 4 bases and 7 bases, and the gene matches miss 16 bases of the junction. The germline V gene gives CDR1 as SGHDT and CDR2 as YYEEEE. The CDR3 holds 17 amino acids from the cysteine to the phenylalanine. Only the CDR3 DNA is retained, 51 bases long and in frame from the first base. To prepare the library, the immunoSEQ multiplex PCR assay was applied. TCRdb obtained this table from immuneACCESS and retained in-frame rearrangements with V and J assigned. These tables miss some clones; where compared with another copy, unresolved V genes account for less than half of the shortfall, and the remainder is unexplained. This sample is represented by roughly 5,300 clones; approximately 71% of them were singletons. The ten largest clones represent 12% of the sample.

Findings and caveats that apply to the study as a whole: Expansion of candidate HPV-specific clones and E7-related TCR motifs was observed in the tumor microenvironment during treatment, whereas no such expansion was observed for non-HPV-specific T cells. Among HPV16-positive patients, expansion of HPV-responsive T cells during chemoradiotherapy was associated with better recurrence-free survival. Only two HPV16-positive patients were used to derive the functional definition of HPV-specific T cells, and the survival association was reported for HPV16-positive patients.

This clone was detected only a few times. Its antigen specificity is not known. No clone much larger than this one lies a single base away; base qualities are absent. The rearrangement joined TRBV5-6 to TRBJ1-2, with 10 bases aligning to TRBD1. The clonotype was recovered from a human donor with HPV-associated anogenital cancer. Here the sequenced sample was tumor tissue, taken from a patient who underwent chemoradiotherapy. CDR3 reads: CASSGGTGDVVSFGYTF. The nucleotides are TGTGCCAGCAGCGGCGGGACAGGGGACGTAGTATCGTTTGGCTACACCTTC.